The source of this T cell receptor (beta chain) is a study of cytomegalovirus exposure and HLA in healthy donors (dated by TCRdb to about 2017). Concerning the study at large: An earlier analysis of roughly 500 of the donors reported more than 250 Gb of sequence data and approximately 110 million unique TCR beta sequences from 190 million or so T cells. An early release that covered roughly 600 HLA-typed donors contained about 290 gigabases of sequencing data and roughly 84 million unique TCR sequences. Of the roughly 400 genotyped donors, approximately 81% were placed in the genetic ancestry cluster associated with self-reported Caucasian donors. The study was designed to test whether signatures of past pathogen exposure could be identified by cataloging public T cell receptors. The study used immunosequencing to profile the T cell repertoires of 670 or so subjects and linked those repertoires to cytomegalovirus serostatus. A separate validation cohort of 100 to 150 different subjects was used in addition to the 666-subject first cohort. To predict cytomegalovirus infection status, the study brought together high-throughput TCR immunosequencing, statistical association of individual TCRs with disease status, and machine learning. To study patterns of TCR occurrence, a later analysis re-analyzed previously published TCR beta repertoires from 666 donors and added high-resolution HLA genotyping. Rather than drawing on any new phenotypic data, the later analysis identified candidate immune exposures from TCR beta sequences and the way those sequences occurred across donors. An earlier analysis of several hundred of the donors applied high-throughput TCR beta sequencing to assess whether each TCR beta V gene segment acted as functional or pseudogenic. Donor age, sex, ethnicity and CMV serostatus were compiled alongside the repertoire data. Genome-wide SNP genotypes for about 65% of the 666 donors were used in a later genetic analysis, which treated that subset as a discovery cohort. All discovery cohort repertoires had been generated on a single sequencing platform. HLA typing covered class I and class II loci at four-digit resolution. Typing coverage differed by locus: A, B, C, DRB1 and DQB1 were typed in about 629-640 donors, DQA1 in 500 to 550, DPA1 in 600 to 610, and DPB1 in 400 to 490. Because of strong linkage in the cohort, a handful of DR-DQ haplotypes were treated as single units for association and clustering. Among 350 to 400 genotyped donors of the cohort, an average of roughly 240,000 unique TCR beta nucleotide sequences were sequenced per donor, about a sixth of them non-productive.

In total, over 600 healthy bone marrow donors made up the cohort. All cohort members were sampled while nominally healthy, although unrecorded immune exposures were likely present. The donor tested CMV seronegative and was one of the 352 seronegative cohort members. Each donor provided a peripheral blood sample, and peripheral blood mononuclear cells were used for TCR beta sequencing. The Qiagen DNeasy Blood Extraction Kit was used to extract genomic DNA from the blood cell samples. Library generation was performed with the immunoSEQ multiplex PCR assay. The multiplex PCR relied on a mix of 60 forward primers for TCR Vbeta segments and 13 reverse primers for TCR Jbeta segments. A multiplex PCR assay on genomic DNA amplified the CDR3 region of rearranged TCR beta genes. Amplified TCR beta libraries were sequenced as 87-base-pair reads on the Illumina HiSeq System. As for the original processing: A later analysis tallied tens of millions of unique TCR beta chains across the 600 to 700 repertoires, and about 12 million of those chains were shared by two or more donors. Raw reads were error-corrected and collapsed into unique sequences by a nearest-neighbor algorithm in which closely related sequences were merged to remove PCR and sequencing errors. CDR3 sequences were aligned to IMGT reference sequences to assign V, D and J gene segments. Each retained sequence needed at least a six-nucleotide match to both a V gene segment and a J gene segment. Rearrangements were called productive when the CDR3 lacked stop codons and stayed in frame with V and J; all others were non-productive. CDR3 was defined by IMGT convention, running from the second conserved V-encoded cysteine to the conserved J-encoded phenylalanine. In an earlier analysis of around 600 of the donors, sequences lacking an unambiguous match to a single V gene segment were excluded. An earlier analysis of 587 of the donors classified V segments as functional when productive rearrangements were above 56.7% and as segregating when the standard deviation between donors was above 5%. A statistical classification framework was built for diagnosing cytomegalovirus status from the catalog of TCR beta chain sequences. V and J gene assignment, in a later analysis, came from comparing TCR nucleotide sequences with IMGT/GENE-DB human TR gene sequences. A later analysis assigned CDR3 sequences and most-parsimonious VDJ recombination scenarios with the TCRdist pipeline. In a later analysis, each TCR beta chain was defined by its CDR3 amino acid sequence together with its V-gene family, and reads lacking a unique V-gene family were excluded. To address suspected cross-contamination and a sequencing artifact, a later analysis removed 450 to 700 highly shared, low-generation-probability nucleotide sequences. In a later analysis, a clonal expansion index for each public chain was calculated from normalized within-repertoire ranks of inferred template counts. In a later analysis, generation probabilities were computed using a VDJ recombination model fitted to out-of-frame rearrangements, and the results were checked against IGoR. Hypergeometric tests were used in a later analysis to score TCR-TCR, TCR-HLA and TCR-CMV co-occurrence, with a repertoire-size bias correction applied to the TCR pairs. In a later analysis, false discovery rates were estimated by permuting HLA or CMV assignments 20 times. In a later analysis, co-occurring TCRs were grouped using DBSCAN, and TCRdist sequence similarity was added for clustering within HLA-allele-positive subsets. For co-occurrence clustering, repertoires with fewer than 30,000 or more than 120,000 public chains were excluded, along with several repertoires with anomalous nucleotide sharing. The clones in this table, taken by TCRdb from immuneACCESS, are in-frame only. Not every clone is retained; where verified, under half of the shortfall comes from an unresolved V gene, and the cause of the rest is unknown. The D gene and trimming were derived from the DNA, and the V and J assignments and clone size from that table. The sample table records roughly 230,000 clones; 78% of these occur just once. The ten largest clones take up around 0.45% of the sample.

CDR1 and CDR2 are drawn from the germline V gene (reference sequence): MNHEY, SMNVEV. V gives up 6 bases and J gives up 3 bases, and the segment between their germline ends measures 23 bases. Inclusive of the bounding cysteine and phenylalanine, the CDR3 is 17 residues long. The DNA shown is the 51-base CDR3, in frame from base 1. Findings and caveats that apply to the study as a whole: A total of fewer than 200 TCR beta chains were listed by the study as associated with cytomegalovirus. According to a later analysis, most CMV-associated TCR beta chains appeared to be HLA-restricted, and the HLA associations seemed to be driven largely by CMV exposure. For the cohort, immune exposure information was limited to CMV serostatus. A later analysis reported that several top co-occurrence clusters appeared linked to parvovirus B19, influenza, CMV and Epstein-Barr virus. About 17 rarely observed V segments, including chromosome 9 orphons, were excluded from the earlier analysis of a few hundred of the donors because counts were too low. A further reported finding was that TCR beta sequences accurately predicted the HLA-A and HLA-B alleles for most subjects in the first cohort. The classifier was reported to diagnose cytomegalovirus status with high specificity and sensitivity in both the original cohort and the validation cohort. Roughly uniform sequencing depth across donors was assumed in presence/absence analyses, although this assumption may not hold. Most TCR sequences were seen in very few donors, while some public TCRs were found in many individuals. Correlated functional status among segregating V segments might reflect linkage disequilibrium, but an unknown experimental factor could not be ruled out. In vitro tests confirmed that a few of the cytomegalovirus-associated TCR beta chains recognize cytomegalovirus antigens. According to a later genetic analysis, donors in an Asian-associated ancestry cluster had fewer N-insertions in productive TCRs than the roughly 670-donor mean. A later analysis associated 15,000 or so TCR beta sequences with specific HLA alleles at a false discovery rate of 0.05. When HLA alleles, especially DR and DQ, strongly co-occurred, TCR associations were difficult to assign to individual alleles. A group of highly shared sequence variants was considered likely to be a technical artifact of the sequencing pipeline. In a later analysis, the rate of TCR association differed among HLA loci, with DRB1 alleles having the most associated TCRs and HLA-C alleles having the fewest. This cohort had only TCR beta chains sequenced, and the lack of alpha or paired-chain data limited which features could be detected. An association between a missense DCLRE1C variant and V-gene and J-gene trimming of TCR beta chains was found in a later genetic analysis and replicated in an independent cohort. Because the 87-base-pair reads could not distinguish some IMGT-functional V segments, including TRBV6-2 and TRBV6-3, those segments were excluded. Because HLA typing was unavailable for some donors at each locus, only the typed subset was used in association tests. Compared with equally common non-associated chains, HLA-associated TCR beta chains in a later analysis were more clonally expanded and had lower generation probabilities. According to the authors, the approach could potentially be generalized to other disease states and immunological phenotypes. Broadly in line with IMGT annotations, most TCR beta V segments showed up in productive rearrangements about 87% or about 30% of the time in an earlier analysis of a few hundred of the donors.

Turning to this clone: Its binding antigen is unknown. Base-call qualities are not available, and no considerably larger clone is one nucleotide away.

The origin of this receptor is a boy aged 10-17 years in good health and CMV-seronegative. What was sequenced was PBMCs. The chain is assembled from TRBV27 and TRBJ1-2; the D region possibly corresponds to TRBD1 (6 bases align). The nucleotide sequence is TGTGCCAGCAGACAAAGATTATGGGCAGGGGACGACTATGGCTACACCTTC. This yields the protein CASRQRLWAGDDYGYTF.